This T cell receptor beta chain was found in a study of CD8 T cells in ankylosing spondylitis. The CDR3 extends over 14 amino acids. With 1 base removed from V and 1 base from J, the gap between germline ends came to 11 bases. CDR1 is SQVTM and CDR2 is ANQGSEA in the germline V gene. Study-wide findings and caveats: Made up of under ten highly homologous variants, a TCR beta motif appeared characteristic of ankylosing spondylitis blood. According to the report, clones linked to the disease were significantly enriched in matched synovial fluid samples taken from ankylosing spondylitis patients.

The sample holds a few counts of this clonotype. The antigen is unknown. In TCRdb, the 5' RACE reads were re-called with MiXCR into one record per CDR3 protein. The table records about 400,000 distinct CDR3 sequences, around 20% of them present only once. Material: blood, either unsorted or a sorted T cell fraction (not recorded which). The chain combines TRBV29-1 with TRBJ2-7; D remains ambiguous. The receptor was derived from a male donor with ankylosing spondylitis or in good health (not recorded which). The CDR3 here is CSVEVGEQSYEQYF. The CDR3 nucleotides read TGCAGCGTTGAAGTAGGTGAACAGTCCTACGAGCAGTACTTC.